The present T cell receptor (beta chain) was sequenced within a study of T cell responses to AZD1222 COVID-19 vaccine. Study summary: Second-dose timings of about 4 or about 12 weeks were pooled.

CDR1 is MNHEY and CDR2 is SVGAGI in the germline V gene. Trimming shortened V by 7 bases and J by 5 bases, and 17 bases separated the two germline ends. The CDR3 sequence is 14 residues long. The protocol was immunoSEQ multiplex PCR, while the TCRdb copy is restricted to in-frame clones and leaves out a portion. Of about 160,000 clones in the sample, roughly 90% are singletons; the top ten hold around 5.5%. The V and J genes are TRBV6-5 and TRBJ1-1; the D gene is possibly TRBD1 (6 bases). Here the sequenced sample was peripheral blood, taken on day 0 of AZD1222 vaccination. The sequence was obtained from an adult in good health. As DNA, the CDR3 is TGTGCCAGCATGCCTGGGGGCGTGCAGACTGAAGCTTTCTTT. Protein product: CASMPGGVQTEAFF.